This is a list of T cell receptor beta chains from one sample in a study of blood T cell repertoires in COVID-19. Profiling relied on immunoSEQ multiplex PCR, and the TCRdb table lists in-frame clones only, not all of them. Found here are about 94,000 clones, about four fifths of them singletons; the top ten hold around a fifth. Sequencing input: peripheral blood. These receptors all stem from a human donor in a cohort sampled during active COVID-19. CDR3s include the opening cysteine and the closing phenylalanine or tryptophan. The D gene is left open where the match is weak. Only part of the rows carry a size: once, few, many, or a class if the clone is expanded.

v_gene	j_gene	abundance	d_gene	CDR3nt	CDR3aa
TRBV6-5	TRBJ2-7	.	.	TGTGCCAGCAGTTACAGAGCGCTGGCCGCCTACGAGCAGTACTTC	CASSYRALAAYEQYF
TRBV5-5	TRBJ2-1	.	TRBD2	TGTGCCAGCAGGCTCGGGAGGGGCTCCTACAATGAGCAGTTCTTC	CASRLGRGSYNEQFF
TRBV28	TRBJ2-7	.	.	TGTGCCAGCAGTCGACCGGGACAAAACTACGAGCAGTACTTC	CASSRPGQNYEQYF
TRBV5-1	TRBJ1-2	.	.	TGCGCCAGCAGCTTCTGGACTGACGACTATGGCTACACCTTC	CASSFWTDDYGYTF
TRBV28	TRBJ2-6	.	TRBD1	TGTGCCAGCAGTAGCCGGGACAGGGGGCGCGGTGGGGCCAACGTCCTGACTTTC	CASSSRDRGRGGANVLTF
TRBV5-1	TRBJ2-7	.	.	TGCGCCAGCAGCCCTGGGGTCGCGGGCTACGAGCAGTACTTC	CASSPGVAGYEQYF
TRBV19	TRBJ2-7	.	TRBD1	TGTGCCAGTAGTCTGTCGGGACAGGGATCCTACGAGCAGTACTTC	CASSLSGQGSYEQYF
TRBV28	TRBJ1-2	.	.	TGTGCCAGCAGTTTACCCGACACCCGCTATGGCTACACCTTC	CASSLPDTRYGYTF
TRBV28	TRBJ2-7	.	TRBD2	TGTGCCAGCAGTACCCCATTTCCGGGAGGTGGCTACGAGCAGTACTTC	CASSTPFPGGGYEQYF
TRBV2	TRBJ2-7	.	.	TGTGCCAGCAGTGAAGCGCCGGGGTACGAGCAGTACTTC	CASSEAPGYEQYF
TRBV5-1	TRBJ2-7	.	.	TGCGCCAGCAGCTTGTATTCTACCTCCTACGAGCAGTACTTC	CASSLYSTSYEQYF
TRBV5-1	TRBJ2-3	.	.	TGCGCCAGCAGCTTGCGTTCTCAGGGTTACAGGGAAACAGATACGCAGTATTTT	CASSLRSQGYRETDTQYF
TRBV7-9	TRBJ1-1	.	.	TGTGCCAGCAGTTTTAGTATAGTTTCTGAAGCTTTCTTT	CASSFSIVSEAFF
TRBV5-6	TRBJ2-7	once	.	TGTGCCAGCAGCTTCGACACAGTGGCGGGGGAGCAGTACTTC	CASSFDTVAGEQYF
TRBV7-9	TRBJ2-7	.	.	TGTGCCAGCAGCTCCGGACAGACCCCCTACGAGCAGTACTTC	CASSSGQTPYEQYF
TRBV18	TRBJ2-7	.	.	TGTGCCAGCTCACCACCGAGGACAGCGGGGCTCCTCGAGCAGTACTTC	CASSPPRTAGLLEQYF
TRBV12-3/TRBV12-4	TRBJ2-7	.	.	TGTGCCAGCAGTTTAATAGGGGGTCACGAGCAGTACTTC	CASSLIGGHEQYF
TRBV19	TRBJ2-5	.	TRBD2	TGTGCCAGTAGACTAGCGGGGCAAGAGACCCAGTACTTC	CASRLAGQETQYF
TRBV7-2	TRBJ1-1	.	TRBD1	TGTGCCAGCAGCTCCACCCAGGGGGTGGCTGAAGCTTTCTTT	CASSSTQGVAEAFF
TRBV7-9	TRBJ1-1	.	.	TGTGCCAGCACCGCCGGTAAAGACTTGAACACTGAAGCTTTCTTT	CASTAGKDLNTEAFF
TRBV5-1	TRBJ2-5	.	TRBD2	TGCGCCAGCAGCTTAACCGGGACTAGCAAATGGGAGACCCAGTACTTC	CASSLTGTSKWETQYF
TRBV7-2	TRBJ1-4	.	.	TGTGCCAGCAGCGTGGGACAATCAACTAATGAAAAACTGTTTTTT	CASSVGQSTNEKLFF
TRBV28	TRBJ1-3	.	.	TGTGCCAGCAGTTTAGCAGCAGGCAGCTCTGGAAACACCATATATTTT	CASSLAAGSSGNTIYF
TRBV10-1	TRBJ2-1	.	TRBD2	TGCGCCAGCAGTACTGGGGGGACTAGCGGCTACAATGAGCAGTTCTTC	CASSTGGTSGYNEQFF
TRBV5-1	TRBJ1-2	.	TRBD1	TGCGCCAGCAGCTTGGCCGGTGGGACAGGGCATGGCTACACCTTC	CASSLAGGTGHGYTF
TRBV28	TRBJ1-5	.	TRBD1	TGTGCCAGCAGTCTGGGGACAGGAGGTCAGCCCCAGCATTTT	CASSLGTGGQPQHF
TRBV29-1	TRBJ1-1	few	TRBD1	TGCAGCGTTGCCGGACAGGTGAACACTGAAGCTTTCTTT	CSVAGQVNTEAFF